The subject of this entry is one T cell receptor beta chain. Its antigen is unidentified. The data derive from a study of response to subunit inactivated influenza vaccine. The CDR3 consists of 15 residues. V dropped 1 base and J dropped 0 bases, with 9 bases sitting between them. Germline V gene data show CDR1 as SGHTA and CDR2 as FQGNSA. General study findings and limits: After each seasonal influenza vaccination, few new T cells are recruited, the authors suggested.

TCRdb recomputed calls from the RT-PCR reads with MiXCR, one row per CDR3 protein. Here the sample spans fewer than 650,000 distinct CDR3 sequences, around 13% being singletons. Sequences were derived from PBMCs from blood, sampled about 40 days after vaccination. The sequence was collected from a man in his fifties or sixties who received an inactivated influenza vaccine. The rearrangement uses TRBV7-2 and TRBJ1-2; D remains unclear. As DNA, the CDR3 is TGTGCCAGCAGCTTAGGCTGGAAAGCTAACTATGGCTACACCTTC. It yields the protein CASSLGWKANYGYTF.